Listed below are T cell receptor beta chains from one sample, sequenced in a study of cytomegalovirus exposure and HLA in healthy donors. Repertoires were generated with immunoSEQ multiplex PCR, while TCRdb's copy carries only in-frame clones and drops some. The sample has 120,000 or so clones; around nine tenths are singletons. The sample taken for sequencing was PBMCs. All receptors derive from a man between 25 and 39 years old in good health and CMV-seronegative. CDR3s include the opening cysteine and the closing phenylalanine or tryptophan. The D gene is left open where the match is weak. Only part of the rows carry a size: once, few, many, or a class if the clone is expanded.

V gene,clone size,D gene,J gene,CDR3 DNA,CDR3 protein
TRBV15,-,TRBD2,TRBJ2-3,TGTGCCACCAGCAGAGATCGAGCGGGAGGACCCACAGATACGCAGTATTTT,CATSRDRAGGPTDTQYF
TRBV7-2,few,-,TRBJ1-5,TGTGCCAGCAGCTTAGCGACAGTCCGCCAGCCCCAGCATTTT,CASSLATVRQPQHF
TRBV10-3,once,TRBD2,TRBJ2-3,TGTGCCATCAGTGAGTCGAGGGCGGGAGTTGGCGATACGCAGTATTTT,CAISESRAGVGDTQYF
TRBV6-1,-,TRBD1,TRBJ1-4,TGTGCCAGCAGTAAAGGACAGGGCCCAACTAATGAAAAACTGTTTTTT,CASSKGQGPTNEKLFF
TRBV5-1,-,TRBD2,TRBJ2-7,TGCGCCAGCAGCGGGATAGCGGGAGGGCCGAACGAGCAGTACTTC,CASSGIAGGPNEQYF
TRBV11-2,-,TRBD1,TRBJ2-3,TGTGCCAGCAGCCCTAGACCTGCCGGGACAGAAAGCACAGATACGCAGTATTTT,CASSPRPAGTESTDTQYF
TRBV10-3,-,-,TRBJ2-1,TGTGCCATCACCCCCTATTCAGGGTCTAGCAATGAGCAGTTCTTC,CAITPYSGSSNEQFF
TRBV7-2,-,-,TRBJ1-1,TGTGCCAGCAGCTTTTGGGGAGGCACTGAAGCTTTCTTT,CASSFWGGTEAFF
TRBV4-3,few,TRBD2,TRBJ2-7,TGCGCCAGCAGCCAAGATCGCGGGAGGAGCTCCTACGAGCAGTACTTC,CASSQDRGRSSYEQYF
TRBV5-1,-,TRBD1,TRBJ2-2,TGCGCCAGCAGCTTCGGACAGGGGGCGACCGGGGAGCTGTTTTTT,CASSFGQGATGELFF
TRBV28,-,TRBD1,TRBJ2-7,TGTGCCAGCAGTCCCCGGGACAGGGCCCTACGGGAGCAGTACTTC,CASSPRDRALREQYF
TRBV6-5,-,TRBD2,TRBJ2-3,TGTGCCAGCGCAAAGAGCGGGACGAACACAGATACGCAGTATTTT,CASAKSGTNTDTQYF
TRBV5-6,-,TRBD1,TRBJ2-7,TGTGCCAGCAGCTATAGGACAGGGCCTCGCGAGCAGTACTTC,CASSYRTGPREQYF
TRBV30,-,-,TRBJ1-6,TGTGCCTGGACCCTCTCGGGCCCTCGGGGTTCACCCCTCCACTTT,CAWTLSGPRGSPLHF
TRBV20-1,-,-,TRBJ1-4,TGCAGTGCTAGCCCAGGGGAAAAACTGTTTTTT,CSASPGEKLFF
TRBV11-2,-,TRBD1,TRBJ1-2,TGTGCCAGCAGCTCGATACAGGGGGGGACCTATGGCTACACCTTC,CASSSIQGGTYGYTF
TRBV6-5,once,TRBD1,TRBJ2-7,TGTGCCAGCAGTCCCCGGGACAGGGGCTACGAGCAGTACTTC,CASSPRDRGYEQYF
TRBV5-1,-,-,TRBJ2-3,TGCGCCAGCAGCTTGTTGGGGGGAGATACGCAGTATTTT,CASSLLGGDTQYF
TRBV4-2,-,-,TRBJ1-2,TGTGCCAGCAGCCAAGCTGGAGGCCAGGAGGACTATGGCTACACCTTC,CASSQAGGQEDYGYTF
TRBV11-2,-,TRBD2,TRBJ2-3,TGTGCCAGCAGCTTAGGACTAGCGGGAATCACAGATACGCAGTATTTT,CASSLGLAGITDTQYF
TRBV4-1,-,TRBD1,TRBJ2-7,TGCGCCAGCAGCCAGGGACAGGGCAGCTCCTACGAGCAGTACTTC,CASSQGQGSSYEQYF
TRBV5-1,-,-,TRBJ1-6,TGCGCCAGCAGCGCCCGGACGGGAGATTCACCCCTCCACTTT,CASSARTGDSPLHF
TRBV18,-,TRBD1,TRBJ1-2,TGTGCCAGCTCACCAATCGGGACAGGGGATACTAACTATGGCTACACCTTC,CASSPIGTGDTNYGYTF
TRBV7-3,-,-,TRBJ1-2,TGTGCCAGCAGTCGACAGCCTAACTATGGCTACACCTTC,CASSRQPNYGYTF
TRBV7-3,-,-,TRBJ2-1,TGTGCCAGCAGCTTCCGACAGACGAGCTCCTACAATGAGCAGTTCTTC,CASSFRQTSSYNEQFF
TRBV20-1,-,-,TRBJ1-1,TGCAGTGCCCAGACTTGGTCTGAAGCTTTCTTT,CSAQTWSEAFF